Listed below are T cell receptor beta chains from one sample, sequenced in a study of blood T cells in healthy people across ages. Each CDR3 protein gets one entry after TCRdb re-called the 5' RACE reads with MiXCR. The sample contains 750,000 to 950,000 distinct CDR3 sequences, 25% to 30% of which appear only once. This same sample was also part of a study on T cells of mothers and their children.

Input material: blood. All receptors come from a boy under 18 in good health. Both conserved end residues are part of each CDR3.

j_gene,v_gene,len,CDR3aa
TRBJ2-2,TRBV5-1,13,CASSVWGVGELFF
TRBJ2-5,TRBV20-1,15,CSAPLAGAPQETQYF
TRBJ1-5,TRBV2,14,CASSENRAAQPQHF
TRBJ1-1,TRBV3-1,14,CASSQAVVSGEAFF
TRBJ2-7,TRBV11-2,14,CASSFPTSGSEQYF
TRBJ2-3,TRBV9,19,CASSVGLAGGRGITDTQYF
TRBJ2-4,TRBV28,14,CASSKKGAKNIQYF
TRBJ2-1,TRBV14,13,CASSHLTAKEQFF
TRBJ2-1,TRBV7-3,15,CASSITGKLSDEQFF
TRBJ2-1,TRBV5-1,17,CASSFQPRDRGVNEQFF
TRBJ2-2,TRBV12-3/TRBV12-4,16,CASSAGTASNTGELFF
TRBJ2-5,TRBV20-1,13,CSASATGRETQYF
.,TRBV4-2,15,CASSQAGGPKGEQFF
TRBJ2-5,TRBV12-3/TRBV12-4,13,CATTGGGQETQYF
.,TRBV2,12,CASSERPSGQYF
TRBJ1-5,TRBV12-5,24,CASGLDRRGWDTRDAAYSNQPQHF
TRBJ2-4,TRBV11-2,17,CASSLARAGGLVDIQYF